This T cell receptor (beta chain) was sequenced for a study of T cells in localized non-small cell lung cancer. Trimming removed 6 bases from V and 2 bases from J; junction bases left unmatched: 11. The CDR3 contains 17 residues. CDR1 is MDHEN and CDR2 is SYDVKM in the germline V gene. Clones were read by immunoSEQ multiplex PCR, and TCRdb kept only the in-frame ones, dropping some. The sample comprises 25,000 to 30,000 clones, about 86% of which are singletons, and approximately 5.7% rests with the top ten. The sample here was peripheral blood mononuclear cells, taken before any cancer treatment. This clonotype was sampled from a man aged 35 to 69 with stage III lung adenocarcinoma. This chain links TRBV28 with TRBJ2-3; 10 positions match TRBD2. CDR3 sequence (DNA): TGTGCCAGCAGGCTAGCGGGAGCGCTGCCCCCCACAGATACGCAGTATTTT. It translates to CASRLAGALPPTDTQYF.